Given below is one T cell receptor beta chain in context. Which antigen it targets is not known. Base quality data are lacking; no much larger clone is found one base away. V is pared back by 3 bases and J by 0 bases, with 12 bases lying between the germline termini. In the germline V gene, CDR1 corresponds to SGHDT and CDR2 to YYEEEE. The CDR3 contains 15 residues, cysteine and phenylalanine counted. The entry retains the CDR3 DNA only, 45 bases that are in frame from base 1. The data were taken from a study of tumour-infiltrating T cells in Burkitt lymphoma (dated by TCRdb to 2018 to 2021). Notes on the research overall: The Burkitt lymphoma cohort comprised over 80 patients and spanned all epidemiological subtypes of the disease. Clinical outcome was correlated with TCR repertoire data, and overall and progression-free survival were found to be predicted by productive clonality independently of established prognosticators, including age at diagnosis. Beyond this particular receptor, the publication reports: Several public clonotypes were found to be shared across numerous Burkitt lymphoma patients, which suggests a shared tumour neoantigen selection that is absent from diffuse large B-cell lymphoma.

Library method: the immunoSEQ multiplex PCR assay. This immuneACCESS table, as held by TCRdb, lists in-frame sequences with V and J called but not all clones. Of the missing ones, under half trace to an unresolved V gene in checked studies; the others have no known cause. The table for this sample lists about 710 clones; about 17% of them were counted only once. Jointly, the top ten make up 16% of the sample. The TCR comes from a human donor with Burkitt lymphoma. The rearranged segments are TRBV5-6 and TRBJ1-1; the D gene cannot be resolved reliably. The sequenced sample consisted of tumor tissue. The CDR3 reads CASSWRAGMNTEAFF. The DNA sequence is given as TGTGCCAGCAGCTGGCGGGCGGGGATGAACACTGAAGCTTTCTTT.